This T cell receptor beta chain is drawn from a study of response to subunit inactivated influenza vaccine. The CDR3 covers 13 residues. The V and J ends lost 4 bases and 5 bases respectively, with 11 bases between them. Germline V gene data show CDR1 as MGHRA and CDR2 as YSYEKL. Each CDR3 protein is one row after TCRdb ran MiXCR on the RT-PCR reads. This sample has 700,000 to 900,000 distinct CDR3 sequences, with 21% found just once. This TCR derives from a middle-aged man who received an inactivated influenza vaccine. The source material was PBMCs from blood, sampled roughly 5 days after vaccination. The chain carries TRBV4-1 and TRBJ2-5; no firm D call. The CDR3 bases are TGCGCCAGCAGCCTTGGGCCGGCGGAGACCCAGTACTTC. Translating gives CASSLGPAETQYF.